Listed here are 25 T cell receptor delta chains from one sample, sequenced in a study of γδ T cells in repeated Plasmodium falciparum infection. Bulk repertoires came from Vgamma9/Vdelta2+ or Vdelta2-negative gammadelta T cells flow-sorted from PBMC. TCRdb used CATT to re-call clones from the multiplex PCR reads. The data contain 70,000 to 95,000 delta-chain clones, roughly 1.4% of them singletons. Sequences were obtained from gamma-delta T cells from blood. The receptors were sampled from a pool of human donors (malaria-infected and uninfected, not separated).

This clone was seen more than once but under ten times. TCRdb records a much larger clone's protein for this DNA, with a difference at residue 6 that likely arises from a read error; the protein given is the translation of the DNA. The chain has TRDV1 and TRDJ3; 11 bases are a match to TRDD3. As TCRdb names no J gene, one was assigned here on the basis of a DNA match to germline. There are 27 residues in the CDR3. V gave up 6 bases and J gave up 0 bases; unmatched junction bases: 31. CDR1 is TSWWSYY and CDR2 is QGS in the germline V gene. CDR3 region: CALGRTPFNFWGIHDSHSSWDTRQMFF. The DNA of the CDR3 is TGTGCTCTTGGAAGGACTCCTTTTAATTTCTGGGGGATACACGACAGTCACTCCTCCTGGGACACCCGACAGATGTTTTTC.

This clone was counted a few times. TCRdb's protein for this DNA is that of a much larger clone and differs from the translation at residue 22, likely a read error; the protein shown is the DNA translation. Called V gene: TRDV1; the J gene was not called; the D call in the table, TRDD3, was not verified against the DNA. The CDR3 totals 24 residues. CDR1 is TSWWSYY, CDR2 QGS, per germline. CDR3 DNA: TGTGCTCTTGGGGGCCCGGCCCACGTCGGAGTAAACTGGGGATACGCGGGGTACACCGATAAACCCATCTTT. Translation gives CALGGPAHVGVNWGYAGYTDKPIF.

This clone appeared many times. The V gene is TRDV1, the J gene TRDJ1, with 9 bases aligning to TRDD3. Unmatched junction bases numbered 27, after V lost 4 bases and J lost 0 bases. The germline V gene encodes CDR1 TSWWSYY and CDR2 QGS. The CDR3 consists of 23 residues. CDR3 amino acids: CALGVRAYAGWGLLGDYTDKLIF. As DNA, the CDR3 is TGTGCTCTTGGGGTAAGAGCCTACGCGGGCTGGGGGCTCCTGGGGGATTACACCGATAAACTCATCTTT.

With regard to this clone: The TCRdb protein comes from a much larger clone and disagrees with this DNA's translation at residue 16, likely due to a read error; the protein given here is derived from the DNA. This sequence joins TRDV1 and TRDJ1, with 12 nucleotides matching TRDD3. TCRdb records no J gene; here it was assigned by comparing the DNA to germline. The ends lost 4 bases at V and 2 bases at J; junction bases unmatched: 23. The CDR3 extends over 22 amino acids. Germline loops: CDR1 TSWWSYY, CDR2 QGS. The CDR3 sequence: CALGVPFLSISYWGIQTDKLIF. The DNA of the CDR3 is TGTGCTCTTGGGGTACCCTTCCTCTCGATCAGTTACTGGGGGATACAGACCGATAAACTCATCTTT.

Only a few counts were recorded for this clone. The protein in TCRdb stems from a much larger clone and differs at residue 11 from this DNA's translation, likely a read error; here the protein is translated from the DNA. This chain joins TRDV2 and TRDJ3; 7 nucleotides line up with TRDD3. Here the J gene was assigned by germline matching of the DNA, as TCRdb has none. This CDR3 spans 19 amino acids. After removal of 0 bases from V and 3 bases from J, the junction contained 10 bases not matched to a gene. From germline, CDR1 is GEAIGNYY and CDR2 EKD. The CDR3, as DNA: TGTGCCTGTGACACCGTTCTGGGGGGACTCTTCTGGGACACCCGACAGATGTTTTTC. Translating it yields CACDTVLGGLFWDTRQMFF.

This clone has ten or more counts. The chain is built from TRDV1 and TRDJ1; 9 positions match TRDD3. Germline assignment: CDR1 TSWWSYY and CDR2 QGS. V dropped 0 bases and J dropped 1; count of bases not matched to a gene: 6. This CDR3 region has 17 residues. The CDR3 is CALGELWGYGSTDKLIF. CDR3 sequence (DNA): TGTGCTCTTGGGGAACTTTGGGGATACGGGTCCACCGATAAACTCATCTTT.

This clone has just a few counts. TCRdb records a much larger clone's protein for this DNA, with a difference at residue 11 that likely arises from a read error; the protein given is the translation of the DNA. The CDR3 DNA sequence: TGTGCCTGTGACACCCTCCGTCCAAACTACGCCGATAAACTCATCTTT. The encoded protein is CACDTLRPNYADKLIF. This chain connects TRDV2 to TRDJ1; D ambiguous. No J gene is reported in TCRdb; it was inferred here by comparing the DNA with germline. CDR3 length equals 16 residues. V was shortened by 0 bases and J by 3 bases, with 16 bases between the two germline ends. Germline V gene data show CDR1 as GEAIGNYY and CDR2 as EKD.

The sample holds a few counts of this clone. Only one base separates this from a far larger clonotype, so it likely reflects a read error. The same CDR3 arises from other DNA sequences in this sample as well. The chain couples TRDV2 to TRDJ1; 9 bases map to TRDD2. The J gene comes from matching the DNA to germline here; TCRdb lacks it. Germline CDR1 is GEAIGNYY and CDR2 is EKD. The CDR3 loop spans 14 amino acids. The CDR3 DNA reads as TGCGCCTGTGACACCCTTCCTACTGCCGATAAACTCATCTTT. Translating gives CACDTLPTADKLIF.

In this sample, this clone turned up a few times. The protein recorded in TCRdb matches a much larger clone and deviates from this DNA's translation at residue 3, suggesting a read error; the protein here is obtained by translating the DNA. This chain connects TRDV2 to TRDJ3; D is ambiguous. Germline assignment: CDR1 GEAIGNYY and CDR2 EKD. The CDR3 is made up of 17 amino acids. CDR3 nucleotide sequence: TGTGCCCGTGACACCGAGAGGGTCTCCTGGGACACCCGACAGATGTTTTTC. It yields the protein CARDTERVSWDTRQMFF.

Regarding this clone: The TCRdb protein, from a much larger clone, departs from this DNA's translation at residue 8, likely by read error; the protein shown derives from the DNA. The rearrangement uses TRDV2 and TRDJ3; D remains unclear. CDR1 and CDR2 (germline): GEAIGNYY, EKD. This CDR3 contains 14 residues. In nucleotides, the CDR3 is TGTGCCTGTGACAGCTCCTGGTACACCCGACAGATGTTTTTC. The encoded protein is CACDSSWYTRQMFF.

This clone came up a few times. A far larger clone is off by one base, so a read error is likely. Other DNA sequences within the sample encode an identical CDR3. The genes are TRDV1 and TRDJ1, with 11 bases identical to TRDD3. With 0 bases clipped from V and 0 bases from J, the junction kept 21 bases outside the gene matches. The CDR3 is made up of 23 amino acids. Germline loops: CDR1 TSWWSYY, CDR2 QGS. In nucleotides, the CDR3 is TGTGCTCTTGGGGAACTAGCTTCCTCTATCCTGTACTGGGGGATAAAGTACACCGATAAACTCATCTTT. Its translation is CALGELASSILYWGIKYTDKLIF.

This clone was found a few times. This sequence is one base from a far larger clone and is likely a read error. Distinct nucleotide sequences in the sample also encode this CDR3. V gene TRDV1 combines with J gene TRDJ2; D remains unclear. TCRdb leaves out the J gene; it was filled in here by matching the DNA to germline. Germline V CDR1 and CDR2: TSWWSYY, QGS. Trimming removed 3 bases from V and 4 bases from J, with 24 bases in between. This CDR3 is 19 amino acids long. DNA of the CDR3: TGTGCTCTTGGGGAGTCGGTAATCCTTAGGGTGAAGAGGACAGCACAACTCTTCTTT. This codes for CALGESVILRVKRTAQLFF.

A remark on this clone: A far larger clone is off by one base, so a read error is likely. The sample holds other DNA sequences that translate to the same CDR3. The V gene is TRDV1, the J gene TRDJ2, with a tentative D call TRDD3 (5 bases). Per the germline V gene, CDR1 is TSWWSYY and CDR2 is QGS. Deletions cut 1 base from V and 6 bases from J, with 15 bases between. The CDR3 is 16 amino acids. This CDR3 reads CALGEPRYVLAAQLFF. The CDR3 coding sequence is TGTGCTCTTGGGGAACCTCGCTATGTACTGGCAGCACAACTCTTCTTT.

To note about this clone: The protein held in TCRdb is that of a much larger clone and does not match this DNA's translation at residue 15, likely because of a read error; the protein shown is translated from the DNA. This CDR3 is CALGTPAFLRSTGGHGKYTDKLIF. CDR3 in DNA: TGTGCTCTTGGGACTCCGGCCTTCCTACGTAGTACTGGGGGACACGGAAAGTACACCGATAAACTCATCTTT. The gene calls are TRDV1 and TRDJ1, with D perhaps TRDD2 or TRDD3 (9 bases each). The J gene, missing from TCRdb, was assigned here through DNA to germline matching. Trimming removed 5 bases at V and 0 bases at J, with 40 bases between. This CDR3 is 24 amino acids long. Per the germline V gene, CDR1 is TSWWSYY and CDR2 is QGS.

This clone came up many times. This chain joins TRDV2 and TRDJ1; 8 nucleotides match TRDD3. Unmatched junction bases numbered 10, after V lost 2 bases and J lost 0 bases. The CDR3 runs to 17 residues. Germline V gives CDR1 GEAIGNYY, CDR2 EKD. CDR3 coding DNA: TGTGCCTGTGACAGGGGGGATAGTCCCCCGAACACCGATAAACTCATCTTT. Translating it yields CACDRGDSPPNTDKLIF.

This clone has at least ten counts. With only one base between it and a far larger clone, this is likely a read error. This specimen includes other DNA sequences encoding the same CDR3. The chain recombines TRDV2 with TRDJ1; 13 bases are a match to TRDD3. TCRdb does not report a J gene; here it was assigned by matching the DNA to germline references. CDR3 length equals 17 residues. V shed 3 bases and J 0 bases; nucleotides not matched to a gene: 6. Looked up from germline, CDR1 is GEAIGNYY and CDR2 is EKD. CDR3 nucleotide sequence: TGTGCCTGTGACTCGTTACTGGGGGATACGTACACCGATAAACTCATCTTT. Its translation: CACDSLLGDTYTDKLIF.

In the case of this clone: Being one base from a much bigger clone, this may be a read error. The chain employs TRDV1 and TRDJ1; the D gene is possibly TRDD3 (6 bases). TCRdb offers no J gene call, so here the DNA was matched to germline to obtain one. The length of the CDR3 is 19 residues. CDR1 and CDR2 from the germline V gene are TSWWSYY and QGS. The CDR3 coding sequence is TGTGCCCTTGGGGAACAGTTTGCCGTTGGGGGTCGGTACACCGATAAACTCATCTTT. Its protein product is CALGEQFAVGGRYTDKLIF.

This clone appeared a few times. The protein TCRdb gives is from a much larger clone and does not agree with this DNA's translation at residue 3, likely a read error; the protein shown here comes from the DNA. The CDR3 loop is CASDTVVAGGRNTDKLIF. The CDR3 DNA sequence: TGTGCCAGTGACACCGTTGTCGCTGGGGGACGGAACACCGATAAACTCATCTTT. The chain combines TRDV2 with TRDJ1, with 8 positions matching TRDD3. TCRdb does not report a J gene; here it was assigned by matching the DNA to germline references. This CDR3 is built from 18 residues. Germline assignment: CDR1 GEAIGNYY and CDR2 EKD.

This clone came up a few times. Just one base apart from a much larger clone, this may be a read error. The V gene is listed as TRDV3; no J gene was called; no DNA check was done on the table's D call, TRDD3. Germline values: CDR1 TVYSNPD, CDR2 GDNSRS (reference sequence). The length of the CDR3 is 14 residues. The CDR3 coding sequence is TGTGCCTCCTCTGGGGGATACCGTATCGATAAGCTCATCTTT. This sequence encodes CASSGGYRIDKLIF.

In its sample, this clone was seen many times. V is TRDV1 and J is TRDJ1; weak D call: TRDD2 (5 bases). The J gene, absent from TCRdb, was called here by matching the DNA to germline. Germline V gene lookup returns CDR1 TSWWSYY and CDR2 QGS. This CDR3 has 15 amino acids. V was shortened by 1 base and J by 0 bases, with 9 bases between the two germline ends. The CDR3 sequence: CALGEPSDNTDKLIF. CDR3 sequence (DNA): TGTGCTCTTGGGGAACCTTCCGACAACACCGATAAACTCATCTTT.

This clone came up many times. The genes are TRDV1 and TRDJ1, with D maybe TRDD3 (6 bases). The CDR3 totals 18 residues. Germline CDR1 TSWWSYY, CDR2 QGS. V lost 6 bases to trimming and J lost 2 bases, with 25 bases between them. The CDR3 nucleotides read TGTGCTCTTGGTCCCGGGTACAAGGGATTCGGGGATACCGATAAACTCATCTTT. The encoded protein is CALGPGYKGFGDTDKLIF.

The gene calls are TRDV3 and TRDJ1; weak D call: TRDD3 (5 bases). The J gene was missing in TCRdb and was found by matching the end of the DNA to germline. This CDR3 has 15 amino acids. V lost 3 bases and J lost 7, with 24 bases in between. CDR1 is TVYSNPD, CDR2 GDNSRS, per germline (reference sequence). The CDR3 region is CAFLAPGTPYSKLIF. The CDR3 DNA follows: TGTGCCTTCCTAGCCCCTGGGACCCCCTATAGTAAACTCATCTTT. The variable domain in full, completed from reference TRDV3 and TRDJ1, reads CDKVTQSSPDQTVASGSEVVLLCTYDTVYSNPDLFWYRIRPDYSFQFVFYGDNSRSEGADFTQGRFSVKHILTQKAFHLVISPVRTEDSATYYCAFLAPGTPYSKLIFGKGTRVTVEP.

This clone appeared a few times. This sequence is one base from a far larger clone and is likely a read error. Other DNA sequences in the sample encode the same CDR3. The genes are TRDV2 and TRDJ2; 7 bases align to TRDD3. Matching the DNA to germline supplied the J gene, which TCRdb does not give. The CDR3 runs 13 residues. V lost 7 bases to trimming and J lost 4 bases; unmatched junction nucleotides: 5. Germline CDR1 is GEAIGNYY and CDR2 is EKD. CDR3 sequence (DNA): TGTGCCTGCGATTACTGGGGGACAGCACAACTCTTCTTT. It specifies CACDYWGTAQLFF.

This clone was seen ten or more times. TCRdb's protein, taken from a much larger clone, differs from this DNA's translation at residue 4, likely owing to a read error; the protein displayed comes from the DNA. The CDR3 region is CALREPLPTWGIPKLIF. CDR3 DNA sequence: TGTGCTCTTAGGGAACCGCTTCCCACGTGGGGGATACCGAAACTCATCTTT. The V gene is TRDV1, the J gene TRDJ1; TRDD3 matches 10 bases. The CDR3 totals 17 residues. Germline V gives CDR1 TSWWSYY, CDR2 QGS.

This clone was picked up a small number of times. It differs at one base from a far larger clone, so likely a read error. Other nucleotide sequences from this sample produce the same CDR3. The chain has TRAV38-2/DV8 and TRDJ1; 7 bases are a match to TRDD2. The CDR3 covers 19 residues. Germline V CDR1 and CDR2: TSESDYY, QEAYKQQN. CDR3 region: CAYRSGDETGSYVGKGLIF. In DNA, the CDR3 is TGTGCCTATAGGAGTGGCGATGAAACGGGTTCCTACGTGGGAAAGGGGCTCATCTTT.